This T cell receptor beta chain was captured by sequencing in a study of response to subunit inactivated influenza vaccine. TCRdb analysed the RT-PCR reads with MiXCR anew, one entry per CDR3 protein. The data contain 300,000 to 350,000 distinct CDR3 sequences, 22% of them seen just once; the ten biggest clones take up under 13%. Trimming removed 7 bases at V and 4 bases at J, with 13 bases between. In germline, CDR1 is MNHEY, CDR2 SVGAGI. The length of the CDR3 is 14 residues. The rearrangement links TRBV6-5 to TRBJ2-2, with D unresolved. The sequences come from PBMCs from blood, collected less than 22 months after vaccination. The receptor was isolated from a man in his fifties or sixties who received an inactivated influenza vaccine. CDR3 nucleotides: TGTGCCAGCAAGTTCGGCGGCCCCACCGGGGAGCTGTTTTTT. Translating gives CASKFGGPTGELFF.